The sequence of this T cell receptor beta chain was determined in a study of cytomegalovirus exposure and HLA in healthy donors. It was with 60 Vbeta and 13 Jbeta primers that the PCR ran. Only in-frame clones appear in the TCRdb table, and some are missing; sequencing was by immunoSEQ multiplex PCR. This sample yields 70,000 or so clones, of which 86% are seen a single time; 2% belongs to the top ten. Germline trimming cut 5 bases from V and 5 bases from J; bases unmatched to any gene: 8. The CDR3 spans 14 residues. Germline CDR1 and CDR2: MDHEN and SYDVKM. The clonotype was recovered from a woman aged 25 to 39 in good health and CMV-seronegative. The sequencing sample was made of PBMCs. The chain combines TRBV28 with TRBJ2-5, with TRBD1 identical over 7 bases. In DNA, the CDR3 is TGTGCCAGCAGTCACCCCACAGGGGATGAGACCCAGTACTTC. This sequence encodes CASSHPTGDETQYF.